This T cell receptor beta chain was recorded in a study of memory CD4+ T cells and cytomegalovirus serostatus. Concerning this clone itself: Its antigen is not known.

The assay was immunoSEQ multiplex PCR, and TCRdb's table has in-frame clones only and misses some. The table has under 50,000 clones, 70% to 75% seen once; the top ten hold about 1.1%. Single viable CD3+CD4+CD8-CD45RO+ cells were sorted as the memory CD4+ T cells. CD4+ T cells were isolated by positive magnetic selection. Germline-derived CDR1 and CDR2 are SGHAT and FQNNGV. This CDR3 contains 15 residues. Trimming pared 1 base from V and 2 bases from J, leaving 9 bases between. General study findings and limits: CMV serostatus prediction reached median AUC approximately 0.95, or 0.91 with US-trained model. The CMV-associated TCR signature appears largely within the CD4+ memory repertoire. Each of 65 to 75 CMV-associated TCRbeta sequences occurred in one to five individuals.

Sequencing was carried out using memory CD4+ T cells from blood. V and J are TRBV11-2 and TRBJ1-5; the D is unclear. The sequence came from an adult in good health and CMV-seropositive. Here the CDR3 reads CASSLGRYGNQPQHF. In DNA form, the CDR3 reads TGTGCCAGCAGCTTAGGGCGCTATGGCAATCAGCCCCAGCATTTT.